Detailed here is one T cell receptor beta chain. The target antigen is unknown. V lost 5 bases and J lost 8, with 19 bases in between. The CDR3 is 15 residues long. The time point is: newly diagnosed GD, antithyroid drugs for less than 3 months. Researchers made the TCR library from RNA that was extracted from PBMCs. Both iRepertoire HTBI primers and Arm-PCR of CDR3 regions were used to build the TCR beta libraries. TCRdb fed the multiplex PCR reads into MiXCR, producing one record per CDR3 protein. Of 400,000 to 550,000 distinct CDR3 sequences in the sample, around 17% were seen once. The data were obtained in a study of regulatory T cells in long-lasting Graves disease. Study-wide context: Antithyroid drug exposure in newly diagnosed Graves' patients had lasted under 3 months. Study-wide findings and caveats: Favored gene segments in persistent disease were TRBV28, TRBJ1-2 and TRBJ2-5.

These data also formed part of another study, on T cells in Graves' hyperthyroidism and ophthalmopathy. That report adds: Graves' hyperthyroidism showing no ophthalmopathy progression within 18 months was considered stable.

The receptor's source is a woman aged 18-35 years with Graves disease. The source was peripheral blood mononuclear cells (PBMCs), collected at new diagnosis, from a patient treated with antithyroid drugs. The rearrangement links TRBV12-3 or TRBV12-4 to TRBJ2-1; D tentatively reads TRBD1 or TRBD2 (5 bases each). This CDR3 reads CASSLRDPRYDEQFF. The CDR3 region has the DNA TGTGCCAGCAGTCTCCGGGACCCCCGGTATGATGAGCAGTTCTTC.